These 9 T cell receptor beta chains originate from one sample sequenced in a study of shared clonotypes between healthy human individuals. CD45RO-negative, CCR7-selected cells formed the naive CD8 fraction, which excluded terminally differentiated effector memory CD45RA+ cells. Some clones are missing from TCRdb's copy, which holds only in-frame ones; the method was immunoSEQ multiplex PCR. Among some 2.1 million clones listed, around 96% were seen once. The sample was naive CD8+ T cells sorted from blood. The source is a man aged 18 to 29 in good health.

The chain links TRBV5-1 to TRBJ2-3, with unresolved D. V lost 0 bases and J 0 bases, leaving 14 bases between the germline ends. CDR3 size: 17 residues. Germline V gene lookup returns CDR1 SGHRS and CDR2 YFSETQ. CDR3: CASSLESARTSTDTQYF. As DNA, the CDR3 is TGCGCCAGCAGCTTGGAATCGGCGCGAACTAGCACAGATACGCAGTATTTT.

In regard to this clone: This sample also contains other DNA sequences that code for the same CDR3. This sequence joins TRBV9 and TRBJ2-2; TRBD1 might be the D (6 bases). V was trimmed by 0 bases and J by 0 bases, leaving 9 bases between them. CDR1 and CDR2 (germline): SGDLS, YYNGEE. The CDR3 is 16 residues long. Here the CDR3 reads CASSVGAGANTGELFF. CDR3 nucleotide sequence: TGTGCCAGCAGCGTAGGAGCAGGGGCGAACACCGGGGAGCTGTTTTTT.

The V call is TRBV7-2, the J call TRBJ2-1; D is unclear. The CDR3 covers 14 residues. Trimming took off 3 bases at V and 9 bases at J, with 15 bases between the two ends. Germline V CDR1 and CDR2: SGHTA, FQGNSA. The CDR3 sequence: CASSFTGYTGEQFF. Here the CDR3 DNA reads TGTGCCAGCAGCTTTACTGGCTATACGGGTGAGCAGTTCTTC.

The chain is built from TRBV5-6 and TRBJ1-4; no clear D. The ends were cut back, 0 bases at V and 0 bases at J, with 12 bases in the middle. Germline V CDR1 and CDR2: SGHDT, YYEEEE. The CDR3 is 17 residues long. The CDR3 loop is CASSLGLGMTTNEKLFF. The DNA of the CDR3 is TGTGCCAGCAGCTTGGGGTTAGGGATGACAACTAATGAAAAACTGTTTTTT.

This chain connects TRBV30 to TRBJ2-2; TRBD1 matches at 8 bases. The CDR3 extends over 20 amino acids. V lost 4 bases, J lost 4 bases, and 23 bases stayed unmatched. Germline CDR1 and CDR2: GTSNPN and SVGIG (reference sequence). The CDR3 DNA reads as TGTGCCTGGACAGAAACTAGGCGCAGGGGGCCAGAAACCCCCACCGGGGAGCTGTTTTTT. Its translation: CAWTETRRRGPETPTGELFF.

This clone was recorded once. This chain uses TRBV6-6 with TRBJ1-1; D remains ambiguous. Germline values: CDR1 MNHNY, CDR2 SVGAGI (reference sequence). This CDR3 comprises 16 residues. With 0 bases removed from V and 0 bases from J, the gap between germline ends came to 11 bases. This CDR3 is CASSYSNQIMNTEAFF. DNA for the CDR3: TGTGCCAGCAGTTACTCGAATCAGATCATGAACACTGAAGCTTTCTTT.

This clone appeared a single time. V usage is TRBV6-1 and J usage is TRBJ2-1, with a possible D match to TRBD2 (5 bases). Germline CDR1 and CDR2: MNHNS and SASEGT. The CDR3 contains 14 residues. V was cut by 4 bases and J by 14 bases, with 21 bases left in between. Here the CDR3 DNA reads TGTGCCAGCAGTGGCTCTGGAGGAGCCCCTGGGGAGTTCTTC. Its protein is CASSGSGGAPGEFF.

The chain combines TRBV14 with TRBJ2-7, with 11 bases matching TRBD2. CDR3 length equals 16 residues. CDR1 is SGHDN, CDR2 FVKESK, per germline. With V trimmed by 6 bases and J by 2 bases, 9 bases remained unmatched. CDR3: CASRRTSGPGPYEQYF. For the CDR3, the DNA is TGTGCCAGCAGGAGGACTAGCGGGCCCGGCCCCTACGAGCAGTACTTC. The whole variable domain, filled in from reference TRBV14 and TRBJ2-7, reads EAGVTQFPSHSVIEKGQTVTLRCDPISGHDNLYWYRRVMGKEIKFLLHFVKESKQDESGMPNNRFLAERTGGTYSTLKVQPAELEDSGVYFCASRRTSGPGPYEQYFGPGTRLTVT.

The rearrangement joins TRBV9 to TRBJ1-6; D is undetermined. Deletions cut 0 bases from V and 10 bases from J, with 14 bases between. The CDR3 length is 15 residues. Germline lookup yields CDR1 SGDLS and CDR2 YYNGEE. DNA for the CDR3: TGTGCCAGCAGCGTAGGGTACACGGGAGACTCACCCCTCCACTTT. It codes for CASSVGYTGDSPLHF.